One sample yielded the 14 T cell receptor beta chains listed below, sequenced in a study of cytomegalovirus exposure and HLA in healthy donors (dated by TCRdb to about 2017). Receptor libraries were prepared by the immunoSEQ multiplex PCR assay. A mixture of 60 forward primers for TCR Vbeta segments and 13 reverse primers for TCR Jbeta segments was used in the multiplex PCR. The table was pulled from immuneACCESS by TCRdb, which kept in-frame rearrangements only. Such tables lose some clones; where checked, under half of the loss comes from unresolved V genes, and the rest has no known cause. The sample table records some 180,000 clones; 76% of these occur just once. The ten largest clones take up 2% to 2.5% of the sample. The source material was PBMCs. The receptors derive from a woman younger than 45 in good health and CMV-seropositive.

This sequence joins TRBV2 and TRBJ2-1, with a tentative D call TRBD2 (7 bases). CDR1 and CDR2 (germline): SNHLY, FYNNEI. This CDR3 spans 17 amino acids. V lost 7 bases and J 0 bases, leaving 19 bases between the germline ends. CDR3 in amino acids: CASMPSGGQSSYNEQFF. DNA of the CDR3: TGTGCCAGCATGCCCTCGGGGGGCCAGAGCTCCTACAATGAGCAGTTCTTC.

The chain recombines TRBV5-1 with TRBJ2-7, with 7 nucleotides matching TRBD2. The germline gives CDR1 SGHRS, CDR2 YFSETQ. CDR3 length: 13 residues. V was clipped by 4 bases and J by 5 bases; unmatched bases: 6. CDR3 sequence (DNA): TGCGCCAGCAGCCGGACGGGGGGAAACGAGCAGTACTTC. Translation: CASSRTGGNEQYF.

The V and J genes are TRBV9 and TRBJ1-2; D may be TRBD1 (5 bases). Germline CDR1 and CDR2: SGDLS and YYNGEE. The CDR3 sequence is 14 residues long. V dropped 0 bases and J dropped 8 bases, with 14 bases sitting between them. This chain's CDR3 is CASSVAQDPFGYTF. The CDR3 bases are TGTGCCAGCAGCGTAGCACAGGACCCCTTCGGCTACACCTTC. Filled out from reference TRBV9 and TRBJ1-2, the complete variable domain reads DSGVTQTPKHLITATGQRVTLRCSPRSGDLSVYWYQQSLDQGLQFLIQYYNGEERAKGNILERFSAQQFPDLHSELNLSSLELGDSALYFCASSVAQDPFGYTFGSGTRLTVV.

There are a few counts of this clone. This chain links TRBV4-2 with TRBJ1-2; TRBD1 matches at 11 bases. The CDR3 loop spans 15 amino acids. Germline V lookup: CDR1 LGHNA, CDR2 YNFKEQ. V dropped 3 bases and J dropped 4; count of bases not matched to a gene: 4. This CDR3 is CASSQDRGQGYGYTF. In DNA form, the CDR3 reads TGTGCCAGCAGCCAGGACAGGGGGCAGGGCTATGGCTACACCTTC.

V and J are TRBV7-2 and TRBJ1-1; D gene uncertain. The CDR3 contains 13 residues. The germline CDR1 and CDR2 sequences are SGHTA and FQGNSA. Trimming removed 8 bases from V and 1 base from J, with 11 bases in between. The CDR3 nucleotides read TGTGCCAGCGGCACCCAGGAGAACACTGAAGCTTTCTTT. Translation gives CASGTQENTEAFF.

The chain carries TRBV11-3 and TRBJ2-3; D might be TRBD1 (6 bases). The CDR3 covers 13 residues. With 1 base removed from V and 5 bases from J, the gap between germline ends came to 7 bases. Germline CDR1 is SGHNT and CDR2 is YENEEA. The DNA of the CDR3 is TGTGCCAGCAGCTTAGGACAGGTAGATACGCAGTATTTT. Protein sequence: CASSLGQVDTQYF. Complete variable domain (other parts from reference TRBV11-3 and TRBJ2-3): EAGVVQSPRYKIIEKKQPVAFWCNPISGHNTLYWYLQNLGQGPELLIRYENEEAVDDSQLPKDRFSAERLKGVDSTLKIQPAELGDSAVYLCASSLGQVDTQYFGPGTRLTVL.

The gene calls are TRBV5-5 and TRBJ1-2, with D perhaps matching TRBD1 (6 bases). This CDR3 is built from 14 residues. V shed 3 bases and J shed 5 bases, with 14 bases lying between them. CDR1 and CDR2 (germline): SGHKS, YYEKEE (reference sequence). The DNA for the CDR3 is TGTGCCAGCAGCTCGGGGGGCGCAGGGTATGGCTACACCTTC. This gives the protein CASSSGGAGYGYTF.

The chain is built from TRBV5-1 and TRBJ2-3; the match to TRBD1 covers 8 bases. From germline, CDR1 is SGHRS and CDR2 YFSETQ. This CDR3 is built from 15 residues. Trimming removed 0 bases from V and 4 bases from J; junction bases left unmatched: 4. CDR3 bases: TGCGCCAGCAGCTTGGGCGACAGGGGCGCAGATACGCAGTATTTT. Translated, it gives CASSLGDRGADTQYF.

This chain's CDR3 is CSVEDAGVYGYTF. The CDR3 bases are TGCAGCGTTGAAGATGCGGGGGTCTATGGCTACACCTTC. The chain has TRBV29-1 and TRBJ1-2, with a possible D match to TRBD1 (5 bases). The V and J ends lost 0 bases and 4 bases respectively, with 9 bases between them. The CDR3 covers 13 residues. The germline V gene has CDR1 SQVTM and CDR2 ANQGSEA.

This clone showed up just once. V gene TRBV6-6 combines with J gene TRBJ2-5; 8 positions match TRBD1. Looked up from germline, CDR1 is MNHNY and CDR2 is SVGAGI (reference sequence). The CDR3 runs to 16 residues. V dropped 5 bases and J dropped 5; count of bases not matched to a gene: 13. The CDR3 loop reads CASSPPRTGSRETQYF. The CDR3 DNA reads as TGTGCCAGCAGTCCCCCAAGGACAGGGTCCCGGGAGACCCAGTACTTC.

V and J are TRBV5-1 and TRBJ1-2, with TRBD1 matching over 8 bases. Germline V lookup: CDR1 SGHRS, CDR2 YFSETQ. V gave up 4 bases and J gave up 6 bases; unmatched junction bases: 8. CDR3 length: 14 residues. CDR3 in DNA: TGCGCCAGCAGCCCGGGACAGGATTGGGATGGCTACACCTTC. As protein: CASSPGQDWDGYTF.

The chain employs TRBV7-8 and TRBJ1-3; tentatively, D is TRBD1 (6 bases). Germline CDR1 SGHVS, CDR2 FQNEAQ. The CDR3 is made up of 16 amino acids. Trimming left V 0 bases short and J 2 bases short, with 11 bases between. This CDR3 is CASSLAGKGAGNTIYF. The CDR3 coding sequence is TGTGCCAGCAGCTTAGCGGGCAAGGGGGCTGGAAACACCATATATTTT.

The chain has TRBV5-4 and TRBJ2-1, with TRBD2 as a possible D gene (6 bases). CDR1 and CDR2 (germline): SGHNT, YYREEE (reference sequence). The CDR3 has 15 residues. Trimming took off 0 bases at V and 0 bases at J, with 7 bases between the two ends. This chain's CDR3 is CASSLGRDSYNEQFF. The CDR3 DNA is TGTGCCAGCAGCTTGGGGAGGGACTCCTACAATGAGCAGTTCTTC.

V usage is TRBV4-1 and J usage is TRBJ1-6, with TRBD1 identical over 7 bases. V was pared by 3 bases and J by 7 bases, with 18 bases of the junction left unmatched. The germline gives CDR1 MGHRA, CDR2 YSYEKL. The CDR3 loop spans 19 amino acids. Here the CDR3 reads CASSHDLTRSDRVNSPLHF. The CDR3 DNA reads TGCGCCAGCAGCCACGACCTAACTCGGAGCGACAGGGTGAATTCACCCCTCCACTTT.